This TCR beta chain was found in a study of blood T cell repertoires in COVID-19. As for the study in general: The samples span acute and convalescent COVID-19 from the United States, Italy and Spain. PBMCs, B-cell-depleted T cells, or T cells provided the cDNA or gDNA that made up the material.

Original data processing: Amplified reference gene primers provided the basis for estimating nucleated cell counts. Libraries were prepared by immunoSEQ multiplex PCR; TCRdb keeps only in-frame clonotypes and omits some of them. V and J calls and clone size are as listed in that table; D and trimming were resolved from the DNA. This sample has 130,000 to 150,000 clones, with 88% found just once. The CDR3 sequence is 16 residues long. With 1 base clipped from V and 9 bases from J, the junction kept 14 bases outside the gene matches. CDR1 is SGHDN, CDR2 FVKESK, per germline. The V gene is TRBV14, the J gene TRBJ1-1; 7 bases map to TRBD1. Sequenced sample: peripheral blood. The TCR comes from a human donor in a cohort sampled during active COVID-19. The DNA for the CDR3 is TGTGCCAGCAGCCAAGCGGGCGAGGGGGACAGCGGAAAAGCTTTCTTT. It translates to CASSQAGEGDSGKAFF. Together with reference TRBV14 and TRBJ1-1, the CDR3 gives the full variable domain: EAGVTQFPSHSVIEKGQTVTLRCDPISGHDNLYWYRRVMGKEIKFLLHFVKESKQDESGMPNNRFLAERTGGTYSTLKVQPAELEDSGVYFCASSQAGEGDSGKAFFGQGTRLTVV.